This T cell receptor beta chain stems from a study of CD8 T cells in Susac syndrome. Trimming took 6 bases from V and 6 from J, leaving 15 bases between them. This CDR3 is built from 13 residues. Random hexamers were used to reverse transcribe the RNA input (about 0.45 to 1 ug). A single record per CDR3 protein comes from TCRdb applying MiXCR to the immunoSEQ multiplex PCR reads. The sample has about 300,000 distinct CDR3 sequences; 75% to 85% are singletons. The rearrangement joins TRBV12-3 or TRBV12-4 to TRBJ2-7; D assignment may be TRBD1 or TRBD2 (5 bases each). This clonotype was obtained from a human donor with multiple sclerosis. Sequenced sample: CD8+ T cells from PBMCs. CDR3: CASRRDASSEQYF. In DNA form, the CDR3 reads TGTGCCAGCAGACGGGACGCTAGTAGCGAGCAGTACTTC.